Given below is one T cell receptor (beta chain) in context. Its antigen is undetermined. This record belongs to a study of cytomegalovirus exposure and HLA in healthy donors. Overall study context: Early released data comprised about 90 million unique TCRs from HLA-typed donors. Findings and caveats of the study: In vitro data verified a few CMV-associated chains as specific for CMV antigens. V- and J-gene trimming of TCR beta was linked (in a later analysis) to a missense DCLRE1C variant.

A multiplex PCR was run with 60 Vbeta primers and 13 Jbeta primers. Libraries were prepared by immunoSEQ multiplex PCR; TCRdb keeps only in-frame clonotypes and omits some of them. The table records 100,000 to 150,000 clones, 76% of them present only once. Looked up from germline, CDR1 is SGHRS and CDR2 is YFSETQ. There are 13 residues in the CDR3. The ends were cut back, 0 bases at V and 8 bases at J, with 6 bases in the middle. The V call is TRBV5-1, the J call TRBJ1-6; D uncertain. The material sequenced was PBMCs. The clonotype originates from a man aged 50-60 years in good health and CMV-seronegative. Here the CDR3 reads CASSLETDSPLHF. CDR3 sequence (DNA): TGCGCCAGCAGCTTGGAAACGGATTCACCCCTCCACTTT.